The sequence of this T cell receptor (beta chain) was determined in a study of molecular identifiers for immune sequencing clone quantification. J lost 1 base, V lost 0 bases, and 8 bases had no gene match. From germline, CDR1 is SGHNT and CDR2 YYREEE (reference sequence). This CDR3 region has 17 residues. This clonotype was detected many times. MiXCR was run by TCRdb on the PCR reads, yielding one entry per CDR3 protein. The repertoire holds just under 65,000 distinct CDR3 sequences, over 15% seen once, with under 1.5% in the top ten. Sequencing was performed on naive CD8+ T cells from blood, with Jurkat cell RNA spiked in. Sample subset: FACS-sorted CD8+CD4-CCR7+CD45RA+ naive T cells. The receptor was isolated from a human donor in good health. Some libraries in this study had Jurkat cell RNA spiked in. The chain has TRBV5-4 and TRBJ2-3, with 7 bases aligning to TRBD2. DNA of the CDR3: TGTGCCAGCAGCTTGGCCATCTCAGCGGGACGCACAGATACGCAGTATTTT. This gives the protein CASSLAISAGRTDTQYF.